A single sample gave rise to the 17 T cell receptor beta chains below, sequenced in a study of Ad26.COV2.S vaccination and SARS-CoV-2 variants. Here immunoSEQ multiplex PCR was the method, and the copy in TCRdb shows in-frame clones only, minus some. The table has about 400,000 clones, around 91% seen once; the top ten hold around 1.9%. Treatment noted: 19 received Ad26.COV2.S at low or high dose, single or two shots; roughly five received placebo; per-sample allocation not given. Each sample was drawn 63 days after the first injection (of vaccine or placebo). Material: peripheral blood, obtained in a trial of Ad26.COV2.S vaccine versus placebo. These receptors originate from a person aged 18-60 years who received the Ad26.COV2.S COVID-19 vaccine or a placebo.

The V call is TRBV13, the J call TRBJ2-5, with D unresolved. The germline V and J ends were trimmed by 3 bases and 5 bases, with 4 bases remaining between them. The CDR3 consists of 11 residues. Germline lookup yields CDR1 PRHDT and CDR2 FYEKMQ (reference sequence). The CDR3, as DNA: TGTGCCAGCAGCTTCGCTGAGACCCAGTACTTC. It codes for CASSFAETQYF. The variable domain in full, with the rest retrieved from reference TRBV13 and TRBJ2-5, is AAGVIQSPRHLIKEKRETATLKCYPIPRHDTVYWYQQGPGQDPQFLISFYEKMQSDKGSIPDRFSAQQFSDYHSELNMSSLELGDSALYFCASSFAETQYFGPGTRLLVL.

In this sample, this clone turned up once. DNA of the CDR3: TGTGCCAGCAGCGTAGATTTTGGCACAGATACGCAGTATTTT. Amino acids: CASSVDFGTDTQYF. The gene calls are TRBV9 and TRBJ2-3; no clear D gene. Trimming pared 0 bases from V and 1 base from J, leaving 6 bases between. The CDR3 extends over 14 amino acids. Per germline, CDR1 SGDLS and CDR2 YYNGEE.

V usage is TRBV7-9 and J usage is TRBJ1-4, with D perhaps matching TRBD1 (5 bases). V lost 4 bases and J lost 8, with 17 bases in between. Germline-derived CDR1 and CDR2 are SEHNR and FQNEAQ (reference sequence). This CDR3 has 15 residues. The CDR3 reads CASSSNGAATEKLFF. The CDR3 region has the DNA TGTGCCAGCAGCTCCAACGGGGCAGCTACGGAAAAACTGTTTTTT.

This chain connects TRBV7-2 to TRBJ2-3, with unresolved D. V lost 4 bases to trimming and J lost 5 bases, with 10 bases between them. Germline CDR1 and CDR2: SGHTA and FQGNSA. CDR3 length equals 13 residues. The CDR3 region is CASSSQVGDTQYF. CDR3 DNA sequence: TGTGCCAGCAGCTCCCAAGTTGGAGATACGCAGTATTTT.

This chain connects TRBV12-5 to TRBJ2-1; 13 bases agree with TRBD2. This CDR3 comprises 19 residues. Germline values: CDR1 LGHNT, CDR2 FRNRAP. V lost 3 bases, J lost 0 bases, and 8 bases stayed unmatched. CDR3: CASGLLLAGGDYSYNEQFF. The CDR3 DNA follows: TGTGCTAGTGGTTTACTACTAGCGGGGGGGGACTACTCCTACAATGAGCAGTTCTTC.

The CDR3, as DNA: TGTGCCAGCAGTTTTGGGGGTTCGATTGAGCAGTTCTTC. It is translated as CASSFGGSIEQFF. The chain recombines TRBV12-3 or TRBV12-4 with TRBJ2-1; D might be TRBD1 or TRBD2, each matching 5 bases. V was clipped by 3 bases and J by 9 bases, with 12 bases between them. This CDR3 has 13 amino acids.

This clone was recorded only once. V and J are TRBV6-1 and TRBJ2-2; 7 nucleotides line up with TRBD2. V shed 2 bases and J 6 bases; nucleotides not matched to a gene: 3. This CDR3 region has 14 residues. Germline V gene data show CDR1 as MNHNS and CDR2 as SASEGT. The CDR3 DNA reads TGTGCCAGCAGTGAAATCGGACTAGCCGGGGAGCTGTTTTTT. Protein: CASSEIGLAGELFF.

The V call is TRBV5-8, the J call TRBJ1-5; 8 bases line up with TRBD1. Germline V gene data show CDR1 as SGHTS and CDR2 as YDEGEE. The CDR3 is 17 residues long. The junction had 12 bases not matched to a gene; V was cut back by 4 bases and J by 3 bases. The CDR3 DNA sequence: TGTGCCAGCAGCCTACGACAGGGGCGGCAATACAATCAGCCCCAGCATTTT. Translation gives CASSLRQGRQYNQPQHF. Full variable domain (remainder filled in from reference TRBV5-8 and TRBJ1-5): EAGVTQSPTHLIKTRGQQATLRCSPISGHTSVYWYQQALGLGLQFLLWYDEGEERNRGNFPPRFSGRQFPNYSSELNVNALELEDSALYLCASSLRQGRQYNQPQHFGDGTRLSIL.

In regard to this clone: An end of the junction does not agree with germline; a read error may underlie this. The rearrangement links TRBV11-2 to TRBJ2-7, with 7 bases matching TRBD1. The CDR3 is made up of 16 amino acids. From germline, CDR1 is SGHAT and CDR2 FQNNGV. The CDR3 region is CASSWAGTAISSEQYF. For the CDR3, the DNA is TGTGCCAGCAGCTGGGCCGGGACAGCAATCTCCTCCGAGCAGTACTTC.

J is TRBJ2-2 and V is TRBV10-1; 9 bases are shared with TRBD1. The CDR3 is made up of 13 amino acids. Germline-derived CDR1 and CDR2 are WNHNN and SYGVQD (reference sequence). The V gene end was trimmed by 10 bases and the J gene end by 4 bases; junction bases not matched to a gene: 4. DNA of the CDR3: TGCGCCACTTCGACAGGGGGCACCGGGGAGCTGTTTTTT. It yields the protein CATSTGGTGELFF.

The chain joins TRBV27 to TRBJ1-6, with a weak D call TRBD1 (6 bases). Germline CDR1 and CDR2: MNHEY and SMNVEV (reference sequence). The V end lost 7 bases, the J end lost 10 bases, and 17 bases lay between the germline ends. The CDR3 sequence is 14 residues long. The CDR3 DNA reads TGTGCCAGCATGTCGGCAACCCAGGGGTCACCCCTCCACTTT. It codes for CASMSATQGSPLHF.

This clone was seen a few times. V gene TRBV28 combines with J gene TRBJ2-7; D ambiguous. Germline assignment: CDR1 MDHEN and CDR2 SYDVKM. The CDR3 covers 13 residues. Trimming shortened V by 6 bases and J by 0 bases, and 9 bases separated the two germline ends. This chain's CDR3 is CASSATSSYEQYF. CDR3 sequence (DNA): TGTGCCAGCAGCGCTACCTCCTCCTACGAGCAGTACTTC.

The V gene is TRBV19, the J gene TRBJ2-3; 9 positions agree with TRBD1. With V trimmed by 3 bases and J by 8 bases, 12 bases remained unmatched. Germline CDR1 and CDR2: LNHDA and SQIVND (reference sequence). There are 16 residues in the CDR3. The CDR3 nucleotides are TGTGCCAGTAGTATGGTACGAGACAGGGGGTCGGGTACGCAGTATTTT. Translation gives CASSMVRDRGSGTQYF.

The chain joins TRBV27 to TRBJ2-1; 12 bases line up with TRBD2. J lost 4 bases, V lost 5 bases, and 15 bases had no gene match. This CDR3 is 19 amino acids long. Germline CDR1 and CDR2: MNHEY and SMNVEV (reference sequence). The CDR3 protein is CASSPPGLAGGARYNEQFF. CDR3 coding DNA: TGTGCCAGCAGTCCGCCGGGACTAGCGGGCGGAGCCAGATACAATGAGCAGTTCTTC.

The V gene is TRBV6-6, the J gene TRBJ2-1; 12 bases line up with TRBD2. The CDR3 spans 18 residues. In germline, CDR1 is MNHNY, CDR2 SVGAGI (reference sequence). Trimming cost V 5 bases and J 0 bases; bases outside gene matches: 8. CDR3 nucleotide sequence: TGTGCCAGCAGTCGGACTAGCGGGGCCTCGAGCTCCTACAATGAGCAGTTCTTC. Translating gives CASSRTSGASSSYNEQFF.

V usage is TRBV7-2 and J usage is TRBJ2-5, with D perhaps assigned TRBD1 or TRBD2 (5 bases each). The V gene's germline CDR1 is SGHTA and CDR2 FQGNSA. CDR3 size: 15 residues. Trimming stripped 4 bases from V and 7 bases from J, with 19 bases between. The CDR3 sequence is CASSSRDPRPRTQYF. Here the CDR3 DNA reads TGTGCCAGCAGCTCCCGGGACCCACGCCCACGGACCCAGTACTTC.

The chain combines TRBV7-2 with TRBJ2-3, with D unresolved. With 4 bases removed from V and 2 bases from J, the gap between germline ends came to 7 bases. This CDR3 spans 13 amino acids. CDR1 and CDR2 (germline): SGHTA, FQGNSA. CDR3 in DNA: TGTGCCAGCAGCTCCCCCCTCACAGATACGCAGTATTTT. Translated, it gives CASSSPLTDTQYF.